This T cell receptor beta chain was obtained from a study of cytomegalovirus exposure and HLA in healthy donors. PCR primers comprised 60 Vbeta and 13 Jbeta primers. Using immunoSEQ multiplex PCR, the repertoire was profiled, and TCRdb retains in-frame clones only, with some absent. The table lists under 130,000 clones, about 12% of them singletons, with approximately 16% in the top ten. In this sample, this clone turned up a few times. Sample: PBMCs. This TCR came from a man aged 40-49 years in good health and CMV-seropositive.

CDR3 protein: CASSPGQGRGYGYTF. The CDR3 nucleotides read TGTGCCAGCAGTCCAGGACAGGGGCGAGGCTATGGCTACACCTTC. The chain joins TRBV27 to TRBJ1-2; 9 bases agree with TRBD1. V was pared by 5 bases and J by 4 bases, with 8 bases of the junction left unmatched. The germline gives CDR1 MNHEY, CDR2 SMNVEV (reference sequence). The CDR3 runs to 15 residues.